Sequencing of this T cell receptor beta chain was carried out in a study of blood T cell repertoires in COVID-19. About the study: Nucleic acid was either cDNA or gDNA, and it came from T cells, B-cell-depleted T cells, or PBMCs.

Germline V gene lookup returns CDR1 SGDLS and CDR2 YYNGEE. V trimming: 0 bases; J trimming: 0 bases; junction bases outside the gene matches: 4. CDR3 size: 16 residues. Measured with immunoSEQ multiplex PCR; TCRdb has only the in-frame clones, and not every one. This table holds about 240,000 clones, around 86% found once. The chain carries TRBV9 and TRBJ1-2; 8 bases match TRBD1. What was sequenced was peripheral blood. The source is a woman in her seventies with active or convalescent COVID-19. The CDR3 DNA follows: TGTGCCAGCAGCGTAGGGGGGACAGGTTCTAACTATGGCTACACCTTC. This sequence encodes CASSVGGTGSNYGYTF.